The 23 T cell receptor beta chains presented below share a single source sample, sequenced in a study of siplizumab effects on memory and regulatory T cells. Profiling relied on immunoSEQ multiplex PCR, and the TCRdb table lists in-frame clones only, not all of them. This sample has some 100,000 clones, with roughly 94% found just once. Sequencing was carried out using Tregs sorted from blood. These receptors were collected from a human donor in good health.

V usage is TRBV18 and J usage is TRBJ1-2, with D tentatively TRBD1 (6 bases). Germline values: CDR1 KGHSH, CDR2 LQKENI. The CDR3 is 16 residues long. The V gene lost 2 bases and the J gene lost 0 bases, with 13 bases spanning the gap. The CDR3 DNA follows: TGTGCCAGCTCACCATCGGCGGGGACATCTAACTATGGCTACACCTTC. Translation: CASSPSAGTSNYGYTF.

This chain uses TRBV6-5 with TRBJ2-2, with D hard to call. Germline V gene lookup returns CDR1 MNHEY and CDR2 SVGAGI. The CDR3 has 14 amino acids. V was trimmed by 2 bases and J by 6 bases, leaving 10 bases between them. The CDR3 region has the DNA TGTGCCAGCAGTTACCTTCGGTTTGCCGGGGAGCTGTTTTTT. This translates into CASSYLRFAGELFF.

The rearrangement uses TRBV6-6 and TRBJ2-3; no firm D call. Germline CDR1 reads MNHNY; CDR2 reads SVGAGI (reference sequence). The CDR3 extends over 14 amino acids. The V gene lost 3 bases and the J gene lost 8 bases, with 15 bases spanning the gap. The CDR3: CASSYGYDIGTQYF. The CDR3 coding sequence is TGTGCCAGCAGTTATGGCTACGATATCGGTACGCAGTATTTT.

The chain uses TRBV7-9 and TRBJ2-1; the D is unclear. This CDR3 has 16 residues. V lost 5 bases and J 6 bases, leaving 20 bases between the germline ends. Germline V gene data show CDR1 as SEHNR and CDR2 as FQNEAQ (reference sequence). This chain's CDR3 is CASSLRVEPSTNEQFF. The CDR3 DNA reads TGTGCCAGCAGCCTTCGGGTCGAGCCGTCTACCAATGAGCAGTTCTTC.

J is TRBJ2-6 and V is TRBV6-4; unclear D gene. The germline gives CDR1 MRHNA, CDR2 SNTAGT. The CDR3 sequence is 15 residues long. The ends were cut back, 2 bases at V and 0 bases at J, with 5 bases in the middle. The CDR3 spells CASSDSYSGANVLTF. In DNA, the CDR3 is TGTGCCAGCAGTGACAGCTACTCTGGGGCCAACGTCCTGACTTTC.

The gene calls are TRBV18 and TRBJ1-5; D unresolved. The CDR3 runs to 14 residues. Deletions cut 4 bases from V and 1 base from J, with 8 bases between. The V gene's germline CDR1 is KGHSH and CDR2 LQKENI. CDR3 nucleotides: TGTGCCAGCTCACTCCAGAGGAGCAATCAGCCCCAGCATTTT. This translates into CASSLQRSNQPQHF.

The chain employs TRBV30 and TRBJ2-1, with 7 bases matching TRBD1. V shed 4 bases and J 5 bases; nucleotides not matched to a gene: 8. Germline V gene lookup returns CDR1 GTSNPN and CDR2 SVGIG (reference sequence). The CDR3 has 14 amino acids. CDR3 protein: CAWKGDRDNNEQFF. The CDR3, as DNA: TGTGCCTGGAAGGGGGACAGAGATAACAATGAGCAGTTCTTC.

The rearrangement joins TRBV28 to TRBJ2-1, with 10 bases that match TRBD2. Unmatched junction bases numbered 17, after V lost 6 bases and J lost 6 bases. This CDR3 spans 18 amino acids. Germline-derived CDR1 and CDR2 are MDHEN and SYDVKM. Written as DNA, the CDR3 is TGTGCCAGCAGGCCCTCAACTAGCGGGACTGCCCTCGGCAATGAGCAGTTCTTC. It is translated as CASRPSTSGTALGNEQFF. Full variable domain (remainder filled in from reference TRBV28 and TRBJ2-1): DVKVTQSSRYLVKRTGEKVFLECVQDMDHENMFWYRQDPGLGLRLIYFSYDVKMKEKGDIPEGYSVSREKKERFSLILESASTNQTSMYLCASRPSTSGTALGNEQFFGPGTRLTVL.

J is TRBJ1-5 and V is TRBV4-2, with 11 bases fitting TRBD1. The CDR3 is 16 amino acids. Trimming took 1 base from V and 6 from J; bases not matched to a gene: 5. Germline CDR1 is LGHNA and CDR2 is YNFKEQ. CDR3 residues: CASSQGGTGGRQPQHF. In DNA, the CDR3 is TGTGCCAGCAGCCAAGGGGGGACAGGGGGACGTCAGCCCCAGCATTTT.

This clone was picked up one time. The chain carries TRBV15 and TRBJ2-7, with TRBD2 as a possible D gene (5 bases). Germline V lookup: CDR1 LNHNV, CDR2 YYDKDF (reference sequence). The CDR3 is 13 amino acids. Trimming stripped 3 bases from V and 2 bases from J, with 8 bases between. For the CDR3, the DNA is TGTGCCACCAGCAGGGCCGGGACCTACGAGCAGTACTTC. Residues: CATSRAGTYEQYF.

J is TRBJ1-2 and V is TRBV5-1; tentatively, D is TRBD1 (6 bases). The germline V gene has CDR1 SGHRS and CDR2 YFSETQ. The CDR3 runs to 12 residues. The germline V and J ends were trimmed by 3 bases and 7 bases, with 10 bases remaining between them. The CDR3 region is CASSSGDLGYTF. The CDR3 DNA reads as TGCGCCAGCAGCTCAGGGGACCTTGGCTACACCTTC.

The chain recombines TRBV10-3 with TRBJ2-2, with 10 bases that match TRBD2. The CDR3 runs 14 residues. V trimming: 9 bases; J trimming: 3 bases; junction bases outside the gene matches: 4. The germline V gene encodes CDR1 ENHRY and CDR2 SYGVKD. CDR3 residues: CAISGRADTGELFF. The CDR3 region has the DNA TGTGCCATAAGCGGGAGGGCCGACACCGGGGAGCTGTTTTTT.

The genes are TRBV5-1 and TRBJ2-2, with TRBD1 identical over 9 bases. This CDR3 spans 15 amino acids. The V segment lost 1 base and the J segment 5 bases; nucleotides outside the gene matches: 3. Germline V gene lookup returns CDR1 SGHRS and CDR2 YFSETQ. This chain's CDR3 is CASSLTGQGTGELFF. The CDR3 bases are TGCGCCAGCAGCTTGACTGGACAGGGGACCGGGGAGCTGTTTTTT.

CDR3 nucleotide sequence: TGTGCCACCAGCAGAGAGGGTAGCGCATACAATGAGCAGTTCTTC. Its translation is CATSREGSAYNEQFF. The gene calls are TRBV15 and TRBJ2-1; tentative D call: TRBD2 (5 bases). Deletions cut 0 bases from V and 4 bases from J, with 10 bases between. Looked up from germline, CDR1 is LNHNV and CDR2 is YYDKDF (reference sequence). The CDR3 loop spans 15 amino acids.

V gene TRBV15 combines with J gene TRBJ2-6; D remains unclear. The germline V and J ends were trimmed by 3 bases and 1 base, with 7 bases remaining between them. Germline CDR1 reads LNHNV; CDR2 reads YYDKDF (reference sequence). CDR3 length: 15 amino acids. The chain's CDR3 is CATSRDPSGANVLTF. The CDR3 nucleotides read TGTGCCACCAGCAGGGACCCTTCTGGGGCCAACGTCCTGACTTTC.

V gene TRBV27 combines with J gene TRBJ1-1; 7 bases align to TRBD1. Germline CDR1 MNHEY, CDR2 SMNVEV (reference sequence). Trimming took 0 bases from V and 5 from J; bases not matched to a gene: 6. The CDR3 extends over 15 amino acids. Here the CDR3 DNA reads TGTGCCAGCAGTTTATCCCGACAGGGTTTAACTGAAGCTTTCTTT. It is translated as CASSLSRQGLTEAFF.

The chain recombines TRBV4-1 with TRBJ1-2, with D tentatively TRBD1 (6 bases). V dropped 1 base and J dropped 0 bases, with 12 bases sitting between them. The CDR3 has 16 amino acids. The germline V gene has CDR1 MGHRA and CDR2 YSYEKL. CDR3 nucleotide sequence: TGCGCCAGCAGCCAAGTGCCGACAGGAGCTAACTATGGCTACACCTTC. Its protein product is CASSQVPTGANYGYTF.

CDR3 nucleotides: TGTGCCAGCAGCCCCACGACGACCGGTGGCTACACCTTC. Encoded protein: CASSPTTTGGYTF. V usage is TRBV6-6 and J usage is TRBJ1-2, with D unresolved. Trimming took off 6 bases at V and 7 bases at J, with 15 bases between the two ends. Germline V CDR1 and CDR2: MNHNY, SVGAGI (reference sequence). The CDR3 runs 13 residues.

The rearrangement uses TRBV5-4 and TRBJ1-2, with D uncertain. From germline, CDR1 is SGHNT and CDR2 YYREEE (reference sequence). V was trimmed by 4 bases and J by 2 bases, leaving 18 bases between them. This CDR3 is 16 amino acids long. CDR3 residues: CASSMDFGRQNYGYTF. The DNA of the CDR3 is TGTGCCAGCAGCATGGATTTCGGCAGGCAGAACTATGGCTACACCTTC.

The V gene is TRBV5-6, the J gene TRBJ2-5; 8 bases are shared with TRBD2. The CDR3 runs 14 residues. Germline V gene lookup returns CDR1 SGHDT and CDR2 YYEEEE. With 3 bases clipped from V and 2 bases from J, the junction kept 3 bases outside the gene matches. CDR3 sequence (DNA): TGTGCCAGCAGCTCGGGGGGGAGTCAAGAGACCCAGTACTTC. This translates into CASSSGGSQETQYF. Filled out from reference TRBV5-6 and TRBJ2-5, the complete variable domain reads DAGVTQSPTHLIKTRGQQVTLRCSPKSGHDTVSWYQQALGQGPQFIFQYYEEEERQRGNFPDRFSGHQFPNYSSELNVNALLLGDSALYLCASSSGGSQETQYFGPGTRLLVL.

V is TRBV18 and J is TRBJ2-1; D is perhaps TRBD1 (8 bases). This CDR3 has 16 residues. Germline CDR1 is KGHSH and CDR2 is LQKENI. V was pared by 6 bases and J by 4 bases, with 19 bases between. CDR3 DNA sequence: TGTGCCAGCTCCCGACAGGGGCGGGGGTCTTACAATGAGCAGTTCTTC. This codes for CASSRQGRGSYNEQFF.

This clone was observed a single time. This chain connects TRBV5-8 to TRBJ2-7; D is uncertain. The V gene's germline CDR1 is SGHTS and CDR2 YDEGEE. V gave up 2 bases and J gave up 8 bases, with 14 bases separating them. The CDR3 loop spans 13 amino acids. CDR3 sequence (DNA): TGTGCCAGCAGCTTCCCATCCCGCTTGCAGCAGTACTTC. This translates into CASSFPSRLQQYF.

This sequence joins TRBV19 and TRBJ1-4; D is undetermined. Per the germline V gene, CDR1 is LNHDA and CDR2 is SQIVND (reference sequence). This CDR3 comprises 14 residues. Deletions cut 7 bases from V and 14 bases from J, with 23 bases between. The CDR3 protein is CASKLTFSSVWLFF. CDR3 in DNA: TGTGCCAGTAAACTGACATTCTCGTCCGTGTGGCTGTTTTTT.